The clone carrying this T cell receptor (beta chain) was seen more than once but under ten times. Its antigen remains unknown. Germline V gene sequence: CDR1 SEHNR, CDR2 FQNEAQ (reference sequence). Trimming pared 5 bases from V and 1 base from J, leaving 11 bases between. CDR3 length: 14 amino acids. TCRdb independently ran MiXCR on the 5' RACE reads; one entry per CDR3 protein. The data contain under 300,000 distinct CDR3 sequences, over 10% of them seen just once; the ten biggest clones take up about 0.51%. This sample is part of a study of T cells after yellow fever vaccination. Study at large: Libraries from low-cell-number fractions were prepared with the SMART-Seq v4 Ultra Low Input RNA kit.

Findings and limits, study-wide: Weaker, the secondary response had a peak occurring faster, on day 5 versus 15. Clones from primary vaccination mostly reappeared after the booster (roughly 95% CD4, around 90% CD8).

This receptor was taken from a man aged 30-40 years who received the YFV17D yellow fever vaccine. The sample consisted of CD4+ T cells sorted from PBMCs, taken 45 days after the yellow fever booster vaccination. The V gene is TRBV7-9, the J gene TRBJ1-1; a possible D gene is TRBD1 (5 bases). The CDR3, as DNA: TGTGCCAGCAGCCCCAGGGCGTGGAACACTGAAGCTTTCTTT. Translating gives CASSPRAWNTEAFF. The whole variable domain, remainder taken from reference TRBV7-9 and TRBJ1-1, is DTGVSQNPRHKITKRGQNVTFRCDPISEHNRLYWYRQTLGQGPEFLTYFQNEAQLEKSRLLSDRFSAERPKGSFSTLEIQRTEQGDSAMYLCASSPRAWNTEAFFGQGTRLTVV.